Shown below are 10 T cell receptor beta chains from a single sample sequenced in a study of T cell repertoires in cytomegalovirus infection. TCRdb fed the reads into MiXCR, producing one record per CDR3 protein. The table has under 600,000 distinct CDR3 sequences, approximately 15% seen once. The specimen sequenced was CD8+ T cells from PBMCs. The receptors come from a human donor in good health (CMV status not recorded). Some clones in this sample may be carry-over from other donors' samples.

This clonotype was counted at least ten times. The chain uses TRBV20-1 and TRBJ2-1, with 11 positions matching TRBD2. The ends lost 2 bases at V and 4 bases at J; junction bases unmatched: 10. The CDR3 is 17 amino acids. Germline V gene data show CDR1 as DFQATT and CDR2 as SNEGSKA (reference sequence). The CDR3 loop is CSARYRPGTSGYNEQFF. For the CDR3, the DNA is TGCAGTGCTAGATACCGTCCCGGGACTAGCGGATACAATGAGCAGTTCTTC.

The sample holds many counts of this clonotype. CDR3 residues: CASSPTTGGQFF. CDR3 nucleotides: TGTGCCAGCAGCCCCACGACAGGGGGGCAGTTCTTC. This sequence joins TRBV12-3 or TRBV12-4 and TRBJ2-1; 9 bases are a match to TRBD1. The trim removed 6 bases at V and 12 bases at J, leaving 6 bases unmatched. The CDR3 is made up of 12 amino acids.

Concerning this clonotype: This could be a read error, since a much larger clone is one nucleotide away. The chain combines TRBV4-2 with TRBJ2-1; 10 bases are a match to TRBD2. This CDR3 spans 19 amino acids. Germline V gene data show CDR1 as LGHNA and CDR2 as YNFKEQ. The CDR3 region is CASGHLGLAGEGSYNEQFF. CDR3 DNA sequence: TGTGCCAGCGGCCACCTAGGGCTAGCGGGGGAGGGCTCCTACAATGAGCAGTTCTTC.

This clonotype was observed a few times. CDR3 sequence reads: CASSPWGLAGDTDTQYF. For the CDR3, the DNA is TGTGCCAGCAGTCCCTGGGGACTAGCGGGAGACACAGATACGCAGTATTTT. The chain is built from TRBV6-1 and TRBJ2-3; 14 positions match TRBD2. CDR3 size: 17 residues. Trimming at V came to 5 bases and at J to 2 bases, leaving 6 bases not matched to a gene. Germline V gene sequence: CDR1 MNHNS, CDR2 SASEGT.

The chain has TRBV7-9 and TRBJ2-7, with a weak D call TRBD1 (7 bases). The CDR3 spans 15 residues. The V and J ends lost 4 bases and 7 bases respectively, with 20 bases between them. Germline V gene sequence: CDR1 SEHNR, CDR2 FQNEAQ (reference sequence). CDR3 sequence: CASSSQGGASVEQYF. CDR3 bases: TGTGCCAGCAGCTCCCAGGGGGGTGCCTCGGTGGAGCAGTACTTC.

This clonotype was observed a few times. The chain uses TRBV3-1 and TRBJ2-3; TRBD1 aligns across 7 bases. J was trimmed by 4 bases and V by 3 bases; bases with no gene match: 10. This CDR3 has 16 residues. The germline V gene has CDR1 LGHDT and CDR2 YNNKEL (reference sequence). CDR3 region: CASSQGQFRVPDTQYF. The CDR3 bases are TGTGCCAGCAGCCAGGGACAGTTCAGAGTCCCAGATACGCAGTATTTT.

Ten or more counts support this clonotype. This chain links TRBV7-6 with TRBJ2-5; TRBD1 agrees at 10 bases. This CDR3 is 15 amino acids long. With V trimmed by 5 bases and J by 4 bases, 7 bases remained unmatched. Germline CDR1 SGHVS, CDR2 FNYEAQ. The CDR3 spells CASSRTGGIRETQYF. CDR3 bases: TGTGCCAGCAGCAGGACAGGGGGGATTCGAGAGACCCAGTACTTC.

This clonotype was detected only a few times. The genes are TRBV28 and TRBJ2-2; maybe TRBD2 (6 bases). Between the trimmed V and J ends, which lost 6 bases and 2 bases, there was a span of 22 bases. In germline, CDR1 is MDHEN, CDR2 SYDVKM. This CDR3 contains 18 residues. DNA for the CDR3: TGTGCCAGCAGGCCTAACGTGATGGCGGGAACAAACACCGGGGAGCTGTTTTTT. It codes for CASRPNVMAGTNTGELFF.

Of note for this clonotype: Since a much larger clone is just one base distant, this may be a read error. V gene TRBV28 combines with J gene TRBJ1-1; no firm D call. The V gene lost 6 bases and the J gene lost 1 base, with 12 bases spanning the gap. The CDR3 is made up of 14 amino acids. Germline assignment: CDR1 MDHEN and CDR2 SYDVKM. CDR3 nucleotides: TGTGCCAGCAGATATCAGGAGGCGAACACTGAAGCTTTCTTT. It yields the protein CASRYQEANTEAFF.

This clonotype was observed a handful of times. The genes are TRBV5-1 and TRBJ2-7, with 11 bases fitting TRBD2. J gave up 2 bases and V 7 bases, and 8 bases lay outside the gene matches. CDR3 length: 15 residues. Per germline, CDR1 SGHRS and CDR2 YFSETQ. The CDR3 here is CASRTGTSGTYEQYF. Written as DNA, the CDR3 is TGCGCCAGCCGGACCGGGACTAGCGGTACCTACGAGCAGTACTTC.